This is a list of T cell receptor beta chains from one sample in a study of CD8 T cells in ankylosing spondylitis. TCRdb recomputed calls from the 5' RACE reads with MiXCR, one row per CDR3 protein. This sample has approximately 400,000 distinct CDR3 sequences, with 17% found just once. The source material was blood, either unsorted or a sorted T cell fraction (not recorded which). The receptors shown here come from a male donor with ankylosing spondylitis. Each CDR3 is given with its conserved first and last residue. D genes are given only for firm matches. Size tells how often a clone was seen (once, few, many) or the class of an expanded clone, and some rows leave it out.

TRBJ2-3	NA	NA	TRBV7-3	TGTGCCAGCAGCTTAAGGGGTTCAGGAGGCACAGATACGCAGTATTTT	CASSLRGSGGTDTQYF
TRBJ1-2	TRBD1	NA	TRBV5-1	TGCGCCAGCAGCTTGTTTACAGGGGCGGCTAACTATGGCTACACCTTC	CASSLFTGAANYGYTF
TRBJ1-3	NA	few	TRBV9	TGTGCCAGCAGCGCCGACAACTCTGGAAACACCATATATTTT	CASSADNSGNTIYF
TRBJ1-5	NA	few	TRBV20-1	TGCAGTGCCACCGGCAGGGACAATCAGCCCCAGCATTTT	CSATGRDNQPQHF
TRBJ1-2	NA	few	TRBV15	TGTGCCACCAGCAGAGATGCAGGACAGACGTTCGGAGGCTACACCTTC	CATSRDAGQTFGGYTF
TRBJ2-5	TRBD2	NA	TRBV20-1	TGCAGTGCTCTTCCTAGCGGATCCGGCCAGAAGACCCAGTACTTC	CSALPSGSGQKTQYF
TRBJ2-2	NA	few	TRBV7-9	TGTGCCAGCAGCCCGAAGACGGACACCGGGGAGCTGTTTTTT	CASSPKTDTGELFF
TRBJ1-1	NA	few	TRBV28	TGTGCCAGCAGTTTCTCCCGGGGGGCGTCGGGGAGAATGAACACTGAAGCTTTCTTT	CASSFSRGASGRMNTEAFF
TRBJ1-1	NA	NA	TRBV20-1	TGCAGTGCTGAAAGACCAAAGGGGGTCACTGAAGCTTTCTTT	CSAERPKGVTEAFF
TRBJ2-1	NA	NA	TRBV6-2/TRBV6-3	TGTGCCAGCAGACCGGAGGCCAGCTCCTACAATGAGCAGTTCTTC	CASRPEASSYNEQFF
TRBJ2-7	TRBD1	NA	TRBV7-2	TGTGCCAGCCGATCCGGGACAGGGGGCTTCCACGAGCAGTACTTC	CASRSGTGGFHEQYF
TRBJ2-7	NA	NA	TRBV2	TGTGCCAGCAGTGAAGCTGGCCTAGCGAACCTTGGGGACTACGAGCAGTACTTC	CASSEAGLANLGDYEQYF
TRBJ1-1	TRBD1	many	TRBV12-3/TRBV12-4	TGTGCCAGCAGTAGGGACAGGGACGCTTTCTTT	CASSRDRDAFF
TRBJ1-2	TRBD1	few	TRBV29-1	TGCAGCGTTGAAGAGATAACAGGGGGTTCTGGCTACACCTTC	CSVEEITGGSGYTF
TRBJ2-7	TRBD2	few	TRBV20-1	TGCAGTGCTACCAGACTAGCGGAGCTGAATGAGCAGTACTTC	CSATRLAELNEQYF
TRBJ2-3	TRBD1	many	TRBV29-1	TGCAGCGTCCCAAGATGGACAGGAAGCACAGATACGCAGTATTTT	CSVPRWTGSTDTQYF
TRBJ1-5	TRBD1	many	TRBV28	TGTGCCAGCAGCCACTCAGGGACAGTGACCAATCAGCCCCAGCATTTT	CASSHSGTVTNQPQHF
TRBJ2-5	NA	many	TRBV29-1	TGCAGCGTTGTGGGTCTCCAAGAGACCCAGTACTTC	CSVVGLQETQYF
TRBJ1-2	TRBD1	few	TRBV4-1	TGCGCCAGCAGCCGCCCCACACAGGGGCACTATGGCTACACCTTC	CASSRPTQGHYGYTF
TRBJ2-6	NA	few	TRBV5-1	TGCGCCAGCAGACCTTACTCAGGGGCCAACGTCCTGACTTTC	CASRPYSGANVLTF
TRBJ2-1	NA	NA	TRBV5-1	TGCGCCAGCAGCTTGGGGAGCCGGGGAATCTACAATGAGCAGTTCTTC	CASSLGSRGIYNEQFF
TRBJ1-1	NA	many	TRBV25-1	TGTGCCAGCAGTGGGCAGATGAACACTGAAGCTTTCTTT	CASSGQMNTEAFF
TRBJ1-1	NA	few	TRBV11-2	TGTGCCAGCAGCTCCCAAAGGGTCCCGAACACTGAAGCTTTCTTT	CASSSQRVPNTEAFF
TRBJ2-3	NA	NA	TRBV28	TGTGCCAGCAGTTTAGGGATGGCTAGCACAGATACGCAGTATTTT	CASSLGMASTDTQYF
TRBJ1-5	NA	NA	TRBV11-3	TGTGCGACCGGAGGGTTCAAGCGGGGGCTTGGTCAGCCCCAGCATTTT	CATGGFKRGLGQPQHF
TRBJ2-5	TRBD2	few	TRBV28	TGTGCCAGCAGACGTATTAGCGGGGGTTCTGGCGAGACCCAGTACTTC	CASRRISGGSGETQYF
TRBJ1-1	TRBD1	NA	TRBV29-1	TGCAGCGCCCTAGGACAGGGGGTGGAAGCTTTCTTT	CSALGQGVEAFF
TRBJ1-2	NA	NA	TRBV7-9	TGTGCCAGCAGCTTCCAAGTTGCGGACTATGGCTACACCTTC	CASSFQVADYGYTF
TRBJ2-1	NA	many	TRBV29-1	TGCAGCGTTGAACCTGACAGAGAGCGTGAGCAGTTCTTC	CSVEPDREREQFF
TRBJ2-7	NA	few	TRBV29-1	TGCAGCGTTGCTCGGGGGGCTCTCTACGAGCAGTACTTC	CSVARGALYEQYF
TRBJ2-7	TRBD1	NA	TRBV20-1	TGCAGTGCCACGGACAGGGGACGCTACGAGCAGTACTTC	CSATDRGRYEQYF
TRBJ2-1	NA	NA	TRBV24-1	TGTGCCACCAGTGACCTCGACAGTGCTGAGCAGTTCTTC	CATSDLDSAEQFF
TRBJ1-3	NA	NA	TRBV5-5	TGTGCCAGCAGTAATCAGGGGTCTGGAGGAAACACCATATATTTT	CASSNQGSGGNTIYF
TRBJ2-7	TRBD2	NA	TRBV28	TGTGCCAGCTCCTATGGGGGACTAGCGGGAGTGTACGAGCAGTACTTC	CASSYGGLAGVYEQYF
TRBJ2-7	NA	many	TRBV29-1	TGCAGCGTAAGAGGGGGTGATCCCTACGAGCAGTACTTC	CSVRGGDPYEQYF
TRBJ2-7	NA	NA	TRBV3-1	TGTGCCAGCAGCCAAGCGGGGGACTCCTACGAGCAGTACTTC	CASSQAGDSYEQYF
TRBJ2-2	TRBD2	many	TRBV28	TGTGCCAGCAGTCCTATACCGGGACTAGCGGGAGTTTATTCCGGGGAGCTGTTTTTT	CASSPIPGLAGVYSGELFF
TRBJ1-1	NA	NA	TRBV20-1	TGCAGTGCTAGAAGAGCTCAGGACGGGAACACTGAAGCTTTCTTT	CSARRAQDGNTEAFF
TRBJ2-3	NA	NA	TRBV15	TGTGCCACCAGCAGCCCGGGTGGGGATACGCAGTATTTT	CATSSPGGDTQYF
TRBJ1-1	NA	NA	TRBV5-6	TGTGCCAGCGGCGTACAGGGTCACACTGAAGCTTTCTTT	CASGVQGHTEAFF
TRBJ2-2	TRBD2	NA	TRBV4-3	TGCGCCAGCAGCCAAGCCCCCAAGGCTAGCGGGAAAGCCGGGGAGCTGTTTTTT	CASSQAPKASGKAGELFF
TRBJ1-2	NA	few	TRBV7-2	TGTGCCAGCAGGGGGGCCTCGACTCATGGCTACACCTTC	CASRGASTHGYTF
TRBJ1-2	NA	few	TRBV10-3	TGTGCCATCAGTGATCGGCAAAACTATGGCTACACCTTC	CAISDRQNYGYTF
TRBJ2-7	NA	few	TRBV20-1	TGCAGTGCTAGAGATCTGGTGGCAGGGTGGGAGCAGTACTTC	CSARDLVAGWEQYF
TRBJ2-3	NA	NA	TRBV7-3	TGTGCCAGCAGCTATACCGGGGGATCTGGCACAGATACGCAGTATTTT	CASSYTGGSGTDTQYF
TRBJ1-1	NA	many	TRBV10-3	TGTGCCGCATCTTCAGGGCCACAGAACACTGAAGCTTTCTTT	CAASSGPQNTEAFF
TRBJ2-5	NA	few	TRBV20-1	TGCAGTGCTAGTCCGTTCGGACGGCGCCCCAGGGAGACCCAGTACTTC	CSASPFGRRPRETQYF
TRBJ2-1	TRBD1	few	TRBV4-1	TGCGCCAGCAGCCAACCGTCAGGGGGCAATGAGCAGTTCTTC	CASSQPSGGNEQFF
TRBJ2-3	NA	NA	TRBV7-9	TGTGCCAGCCGCTGGGGGGACGCAGATACGCAGTATTTT	CASRWGDADTQYF
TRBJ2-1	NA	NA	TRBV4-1	TGCGCCAGCAGCCAAGAACTGGGCCCGATTATTAGCTCCTACAATGAGCAGTTCTTC	CASSQELGPIISSYNEQFF
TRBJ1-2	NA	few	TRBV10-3	TGTGCCATCAGCCCGAAGGGCGAATATGGCTACACCTTC	CAISPKGEYGYTF
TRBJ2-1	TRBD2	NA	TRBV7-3	TGTGCCAGCAGCTTGGCGGGAGGGCGGGCTGAGCAGTTCTTC	CASSLAGGRAEQFF
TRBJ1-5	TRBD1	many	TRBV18	TGTGCCAGCAGCCGGACAGGGGGCGATCAGCCCCAGCATTTT	CASSRTGGDQPQHF
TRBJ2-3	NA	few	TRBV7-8	TGTGCCAGCAGCTTATCTAGCGCTAGCACAGATACGCAGTATTTT	CASSLSSASTDTQYF
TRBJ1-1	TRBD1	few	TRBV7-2	TGTGCCAGCAGCCGGATTCAGGGGGTGTCTGAAGCTTTCTTT	CASSRIQGVSEAFF
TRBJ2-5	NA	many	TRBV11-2	TGTGCCAGCAGCTTAGAACCAGAAGAGACCCAGTACTTC	CASSLEPEETQYF
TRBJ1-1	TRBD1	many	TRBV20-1	TGCAGTGCTAGGCAGTCCGGGACAGGGGGCGAACAAGCTTTCTTT	CSARQSGTGGEQAFF
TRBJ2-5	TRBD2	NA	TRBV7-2	TGTGCCAGCAGCTTAGCCCCAGCGGGAGGCCAAGAGACCCAGTACTTC	CASSLAPAGGQETQYF
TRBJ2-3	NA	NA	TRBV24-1	TGTGCCACCAGTTTTAGGGCTATGGGGTCAGATACGCAGTATTTT	CATSFRAMGSDTQYF